This T cell receptor beta chain was sequenced in a study of shared clonotypes between healthy human individuals. Using immunoSEQ multiplex PCR, the repertoire was profiled, and TCRdb retains in-frame clones only, with some absent. This sample carries around 980,000 clones, around three quarters of them seen once, and the ten largest clones take roughly 0.55%. This clonotype was obtained from a man aged 18-30 years in good health. Some clones in this sample may be carry-over from other donors' samples. The material sequenced was memory CD4+ T cells from PBMCs. Subset denoted: CD45RA-negative fraction.

The DNA for the CDR3 is TGCGCCAGCAGCTTGGTCCTTATAACAGATACGCAGTATTTT. It specifies CASSLVLITDTQYF. The chain couples TRBV5-1 to TRBJ2-3; D uncertain. CDR3 length: 14 amino acids. The germline CDR1 and CDR2 sequences are SGHRS and YFSETQ. The V gene lost 0 bases and the J gene lost 3 bases, with 8 bases spanning the gap. Using reference TRBV5-1 and TRBJ2-3 for the parts outside the CDR3, the full variable domain is KAGVTQTPRYLIKTRGQQVTLSCSPISGHRSVSWYQQTPGQGLQFLFEYFSETQRNKGNFPGRFSGRQFSNSRSEMNVSTLELGDSALYLCASSLVLITDTQYFGPGTRLTVL.